A single sample is the source of the 2 T cell receptor beta chains below, sequenced in a study of blood T cell repertoires in COVID-19. Some clones are missing from TCRdb's copy, which holds only in-frame ones; the method was immunoSEQ multiplex PCR. Among 40,000 to 45,000 clones listed, roughly 87% were seen once. The sequenced sample was peripheral blood. The receptor set was obtained from a human donor in a cohort sampled during active COVID-19.

The chain joins TRBV24-1 to TRBJ1-6; no clear D gene. Trimming removed 9 bases from V and 3 bases from J, with 8 bases in between. Germline V gene lookup returns CDR1 KGHDR and CDR2 SFDVKD. CDR3 size: 13 residues. CDR3 in DNA: TGTGCCACCCCGCGGCACTATAATTCACCCCTCCACTTT. It codes for CATPRHYNSPLHF.

V is TRBV5-1 and J is TRBJ2-1, with a tentative D call TRBD2 (7 bases). Per germline, CDR1 SGHRS and CDR2 YFSETQ. V was shortened by 3 bases and J by 2 bases, with 12 bases between the two germline ends. CDR3 length: 15 residues. The DNA of the CDR3 is TGCGCCAGCAGCTGGGGGCGGGGGCCCTACAATGAGCAGTTCTTC. Translation gives CASSWGRGPYNEQFF.